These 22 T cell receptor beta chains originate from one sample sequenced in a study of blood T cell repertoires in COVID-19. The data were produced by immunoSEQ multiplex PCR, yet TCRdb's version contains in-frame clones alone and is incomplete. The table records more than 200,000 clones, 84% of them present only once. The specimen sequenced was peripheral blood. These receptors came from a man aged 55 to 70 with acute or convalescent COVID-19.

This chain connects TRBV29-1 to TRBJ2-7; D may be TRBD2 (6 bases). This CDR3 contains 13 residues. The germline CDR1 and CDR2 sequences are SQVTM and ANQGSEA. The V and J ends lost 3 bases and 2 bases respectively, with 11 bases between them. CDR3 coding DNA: TGCAGCGTTGATGGCCCGGGAGCCTACGAGCAGTACTTC. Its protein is CSVDGPGAYEQYF.

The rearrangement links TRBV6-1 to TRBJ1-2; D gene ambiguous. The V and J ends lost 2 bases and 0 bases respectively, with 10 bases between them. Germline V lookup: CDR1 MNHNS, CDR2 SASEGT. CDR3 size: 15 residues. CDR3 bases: TGTGCCAGCAGTGAACTTTCAAACTCTAACTATGGCTACACCTTC. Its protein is CASSELSNSNYGYTF.

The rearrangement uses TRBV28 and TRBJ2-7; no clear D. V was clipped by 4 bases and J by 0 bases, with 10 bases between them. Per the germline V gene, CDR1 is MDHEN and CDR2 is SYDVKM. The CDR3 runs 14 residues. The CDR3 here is CASSSSGSSYEQYF. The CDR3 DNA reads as TGTGCCAGCAGTTCCTCCGGGTCCTCCTACGAGCAGTACTTC. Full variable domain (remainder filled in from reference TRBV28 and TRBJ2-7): DVKVTQSSRYLVKRTGEKVFLECVQDMDHENMFWYRQDPGLGLRLIYFSYDVKMKEKGDIPEGYSVSREKKERFSLILESASTNQTSMYLCASSSSGSSYEQYFGPGTRLTVT.

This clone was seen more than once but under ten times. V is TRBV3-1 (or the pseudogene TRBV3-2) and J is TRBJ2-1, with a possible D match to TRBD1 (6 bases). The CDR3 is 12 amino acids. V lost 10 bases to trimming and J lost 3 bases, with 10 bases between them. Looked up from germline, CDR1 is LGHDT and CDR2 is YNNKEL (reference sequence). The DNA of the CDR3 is TGTGCCATAGGACAGAACTACAATGAGCAGTTCTTC. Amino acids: CAIGQNYNEQFF.

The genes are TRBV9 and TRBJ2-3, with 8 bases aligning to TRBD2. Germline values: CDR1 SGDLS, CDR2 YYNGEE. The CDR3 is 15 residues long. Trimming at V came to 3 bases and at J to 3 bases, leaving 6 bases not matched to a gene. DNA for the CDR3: TGTGCCAGCAGCGCGGGGGGGACTAGAACAGATACGCAGTATTTT. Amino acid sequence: CASSAGGTRTDTQYF.

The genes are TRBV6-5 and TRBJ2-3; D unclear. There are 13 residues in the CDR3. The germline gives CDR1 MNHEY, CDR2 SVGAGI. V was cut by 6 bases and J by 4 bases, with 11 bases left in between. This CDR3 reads CASREILADTQYF. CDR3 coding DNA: TGTGCCAGCAGGGAGATCTTGGCAGATACGCAGTATTTT.

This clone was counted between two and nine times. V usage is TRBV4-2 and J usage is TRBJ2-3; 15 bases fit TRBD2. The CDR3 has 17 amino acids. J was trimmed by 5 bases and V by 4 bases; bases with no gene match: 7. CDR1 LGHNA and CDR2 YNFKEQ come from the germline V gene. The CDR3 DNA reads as TGTGCCAGCAGCCCTCAACCGGGACTAGCGGGGGGAGATACGCAGTATTTT. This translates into CASSPQPGLAGGDTQYF.

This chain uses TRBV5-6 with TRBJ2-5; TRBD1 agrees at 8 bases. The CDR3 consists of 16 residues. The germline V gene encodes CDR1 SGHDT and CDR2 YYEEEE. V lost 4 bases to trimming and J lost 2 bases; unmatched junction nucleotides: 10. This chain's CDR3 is CASSISPQGVQETQYF. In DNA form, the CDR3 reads TGTGCCAGCAGCATATCGCCACAGGGGGTACAAGAGACCCAGTACTTC.

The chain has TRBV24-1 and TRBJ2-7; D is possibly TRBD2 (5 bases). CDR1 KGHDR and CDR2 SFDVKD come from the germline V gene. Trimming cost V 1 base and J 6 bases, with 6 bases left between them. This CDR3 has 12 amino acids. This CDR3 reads CATSDLRGEQYF. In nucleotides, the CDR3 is TGTGCCACCAGTGATTTACGGGGCGAGCAGTACTTC.

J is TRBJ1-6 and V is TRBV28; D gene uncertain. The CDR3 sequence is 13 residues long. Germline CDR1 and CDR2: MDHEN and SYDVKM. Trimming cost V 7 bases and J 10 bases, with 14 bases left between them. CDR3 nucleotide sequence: TGTGCCAGCAATCCCGAAGAGGGCTCACCCCTCCACTTT. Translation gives CASNPEEGSPLHF.

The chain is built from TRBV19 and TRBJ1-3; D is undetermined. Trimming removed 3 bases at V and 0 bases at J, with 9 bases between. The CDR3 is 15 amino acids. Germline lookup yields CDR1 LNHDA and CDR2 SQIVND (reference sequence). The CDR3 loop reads CASSIRGISGNTIYF. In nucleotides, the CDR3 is TGTGCCAGTAGTATTCGGGGTATCTCTGGAAACACCATATATTTT.

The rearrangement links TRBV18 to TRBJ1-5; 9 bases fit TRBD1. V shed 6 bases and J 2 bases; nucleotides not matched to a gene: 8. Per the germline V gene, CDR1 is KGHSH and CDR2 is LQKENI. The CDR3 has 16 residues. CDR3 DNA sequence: TGTGCCAGCTCCCCCACAGGGGGCCGGGGCAATCAGCCCCAGCATTTT. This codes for CASSPTGGRGNQPQHF.

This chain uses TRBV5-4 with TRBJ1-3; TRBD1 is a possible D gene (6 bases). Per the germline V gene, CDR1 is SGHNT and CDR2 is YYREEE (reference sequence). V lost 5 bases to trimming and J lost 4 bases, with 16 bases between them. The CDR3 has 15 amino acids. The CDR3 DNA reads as TGTGCCAGCAGTTTCGGGGGGGCGCACGGAAACACCATATATTTT. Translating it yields CASSFGGAHGNTIYF.

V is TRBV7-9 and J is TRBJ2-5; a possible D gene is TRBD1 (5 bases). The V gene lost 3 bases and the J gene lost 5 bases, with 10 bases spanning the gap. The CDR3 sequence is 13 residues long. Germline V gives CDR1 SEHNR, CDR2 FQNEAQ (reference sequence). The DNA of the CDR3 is TGTGCCAGCAGCTTTTCAGGGTACGAGACCCAGTACTTC. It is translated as CASSFSGYETQYF.

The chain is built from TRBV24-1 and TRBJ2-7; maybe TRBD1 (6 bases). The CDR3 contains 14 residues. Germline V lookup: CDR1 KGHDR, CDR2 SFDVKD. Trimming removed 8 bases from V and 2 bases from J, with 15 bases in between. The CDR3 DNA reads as TGTGCCACCATAAATGACAGGAAAACCTACGAGCAGTACTTC. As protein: CATINDRKTYEQYF.

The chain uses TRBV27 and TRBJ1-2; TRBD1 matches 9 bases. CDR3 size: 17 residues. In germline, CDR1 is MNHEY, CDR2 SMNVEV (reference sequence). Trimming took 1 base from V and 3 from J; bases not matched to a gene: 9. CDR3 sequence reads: CASSLFSGQGYDYGYTF. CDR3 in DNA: TGTGCCAGCAGTTTATTCTCCGGACAGGGGTATGACTATGGCTACACCTTC.

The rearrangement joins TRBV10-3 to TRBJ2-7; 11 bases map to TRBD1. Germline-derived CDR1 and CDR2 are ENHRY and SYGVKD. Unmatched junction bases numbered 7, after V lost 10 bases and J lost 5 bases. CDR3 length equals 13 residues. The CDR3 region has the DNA TGTGCCACGACCGGGACAGGGGGGGACGAGCAGTACTTC. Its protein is CATTGTGGDEQYF.

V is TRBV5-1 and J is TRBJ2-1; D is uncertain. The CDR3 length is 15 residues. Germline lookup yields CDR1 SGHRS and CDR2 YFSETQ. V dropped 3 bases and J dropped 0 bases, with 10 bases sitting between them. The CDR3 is CASSYSPTSYNEQFF. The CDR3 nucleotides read TGCGCCAGCAGCTATAGCCCCACCTCCTACAATGAGCAGTTCTTC.

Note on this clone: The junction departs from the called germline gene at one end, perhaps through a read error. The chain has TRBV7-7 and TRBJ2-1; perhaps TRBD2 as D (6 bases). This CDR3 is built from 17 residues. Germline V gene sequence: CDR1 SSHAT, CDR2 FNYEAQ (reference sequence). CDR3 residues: CASSLGPAGGPYNEQFF. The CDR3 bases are TGTGCTAGCAGCTTAGGCCCCGCCGGAGGGCCGTACAATGAGCAGTTCTTC.

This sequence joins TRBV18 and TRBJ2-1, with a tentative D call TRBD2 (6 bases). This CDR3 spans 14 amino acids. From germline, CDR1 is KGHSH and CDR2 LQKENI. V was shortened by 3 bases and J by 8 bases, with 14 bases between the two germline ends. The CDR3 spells CASSPRRGSHEQFF. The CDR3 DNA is TGTGCCAGCTCACCCCGCCGGGGGTCCCATGAGCAGTTCTTC.

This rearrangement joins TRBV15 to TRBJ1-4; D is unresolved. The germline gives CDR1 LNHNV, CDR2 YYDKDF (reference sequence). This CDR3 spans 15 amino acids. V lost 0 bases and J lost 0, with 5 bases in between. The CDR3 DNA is TGTGCCACCAGCAGAGACCGGGCAACTAATGAAAAACTGTTTTTT. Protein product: CATSRDRATNEKLFF.

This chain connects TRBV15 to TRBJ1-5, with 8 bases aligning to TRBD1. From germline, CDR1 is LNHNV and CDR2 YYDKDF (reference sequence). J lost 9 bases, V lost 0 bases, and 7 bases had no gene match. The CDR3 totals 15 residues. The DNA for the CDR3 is TGTGCCACCAGCAGAGATCGAGCAGGGGGCGGGCCCCAGCATTTT. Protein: CATSRDRAGGGPQHF.